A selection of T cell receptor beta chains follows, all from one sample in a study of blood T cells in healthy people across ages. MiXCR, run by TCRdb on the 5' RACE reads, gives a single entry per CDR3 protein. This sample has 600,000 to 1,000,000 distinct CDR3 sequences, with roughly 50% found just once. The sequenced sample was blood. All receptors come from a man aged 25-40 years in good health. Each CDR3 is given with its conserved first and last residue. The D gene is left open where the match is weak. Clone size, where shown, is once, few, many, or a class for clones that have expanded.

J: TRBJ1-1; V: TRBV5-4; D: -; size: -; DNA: TGTGCCAGCAGCGGGACTCCGGGCACTGAAGCTTTCTTT; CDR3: CASSGTPGTEAFF
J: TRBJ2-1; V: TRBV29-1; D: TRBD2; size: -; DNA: TGCAGCGGTTTAGCGGGATTCCTCAATGAGCAGTTCTTC; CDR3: CSGLAGFLNEQFF
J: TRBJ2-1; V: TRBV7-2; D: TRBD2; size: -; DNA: TGTGCCAGCAGGTCCAGACTAGCGGGAGGTGGTGAGCAGTTCTTC; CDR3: CASRSRLAGGGEQFF
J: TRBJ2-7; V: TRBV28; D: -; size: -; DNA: TGTGCCAGCAGTTTAGGGGTACCGGCTTATACCAACTTCAAGCATAAAATCTACGAGCAGTACTTC; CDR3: CASSLGVPAYTNFKHKIYEQYF
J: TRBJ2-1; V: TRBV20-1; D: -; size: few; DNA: TGCAGTGCTAGACAGGGAAACGTAAATGAGCAGTTCTTC; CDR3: CSARQGNVNEQFF
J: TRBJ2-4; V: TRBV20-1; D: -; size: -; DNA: TGCAGTGCTAGACGGAATTTTAAAAACATTCAGTACTTC; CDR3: CSARRNFKNIQYF
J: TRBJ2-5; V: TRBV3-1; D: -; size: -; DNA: TGTGCCAGCAGCCATTTACTGGGACGAACCAGGGAAAATCAAGAGACCCAGTACTTC; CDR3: CASSHLLGRTRENQETQYF
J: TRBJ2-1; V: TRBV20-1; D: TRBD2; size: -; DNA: TGCAGTGCTAGAGACCCCTCGCGGGAGGGTCTGGAGCAGTTCTTC; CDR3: CSARDPSREGLEQFF
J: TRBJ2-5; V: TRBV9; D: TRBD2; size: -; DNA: TGTGCCAGCACAGGGACTAGCGGACCAGAGACCCAGTACTTC; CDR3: CASTGTSGPETQYF
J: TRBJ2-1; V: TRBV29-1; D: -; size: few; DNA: TGCAGCGTGCCTAGAATTAGCTCCTACAATGAGCAGTTCTTC; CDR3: CSVPRISSYNEQFF
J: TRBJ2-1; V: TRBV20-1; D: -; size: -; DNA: TGCAGTGATTCCGAGAACAATGAGCAGTTCTTC; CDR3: CSDSENNEQFF
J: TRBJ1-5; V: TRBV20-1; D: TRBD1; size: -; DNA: TGCAGTGCCAGGGACAGCCTTAGCAATCAGCCCCAGCATTTT; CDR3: CSARDSLSNQPQHF
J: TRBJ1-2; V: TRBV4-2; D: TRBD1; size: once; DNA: TGTGCCAGCAGCCATGGGGACAGGGAATGGGACTATGGCTACACCTTC; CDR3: CASSHGDREWDYGYTF
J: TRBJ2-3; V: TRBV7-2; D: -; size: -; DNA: TGTGCCAGCAGCTCTACTAGCTGGATCACAGATACGCAGTATTTT; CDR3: CASSSTSWITDTQYF
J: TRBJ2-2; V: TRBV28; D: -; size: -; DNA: TGTGCCACCCGACGTCTGTCCGACACCGGGGAGCTGTTTTTT; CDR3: CATRRLSDTGELFF
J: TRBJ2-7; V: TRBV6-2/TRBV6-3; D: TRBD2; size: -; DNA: TGTGCCAGCAGTTACTCTCCGGGGGGACTTACGAGGACCTACGAGCAGTACTTC; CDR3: CASSYSPGGLTRTYEQYF
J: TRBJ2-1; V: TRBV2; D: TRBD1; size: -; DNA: TGTGCCAGCAACCCCCGACAGGGGAGGTACAATGAGCAGTTCTTC; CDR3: CASNPRQGRYNEQFF
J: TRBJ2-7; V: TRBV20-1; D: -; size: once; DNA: TGCAACCGGGACACCTACTACGAGCAGTACTTC; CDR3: CNRDTYYEQYF
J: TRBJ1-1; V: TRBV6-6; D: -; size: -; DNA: TGTGCCAGCAGCCCGCAAAGGAACACTGAAGCTTTCTTT; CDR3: CASSPQRNTEAFF
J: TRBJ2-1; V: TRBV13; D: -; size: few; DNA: TGTGCCAGCAGTTCGCTCGATTCAGCAGGACTATCAGTGTACAATGAGCAGTTCTTC; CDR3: CASSSLDSAGLSVYNEQFF
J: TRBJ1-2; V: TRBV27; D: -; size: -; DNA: TGTGCCAGCAGGCCCGGCGGGGGAATCTATGGCTACACCTTC; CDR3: CASRPGGGIYGYTF
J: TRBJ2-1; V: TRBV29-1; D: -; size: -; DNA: TGCAGTGCCGGGGACAATGAGCAGTTCTTC; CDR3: CSAGDNEQFF
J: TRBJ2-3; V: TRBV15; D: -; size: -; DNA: TGTGCCACCAGCAGAGACGACGTTGACAGACTCACGGGGGATACGCAGTATTTT; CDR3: CATSRDDVDRLTGDTQYF
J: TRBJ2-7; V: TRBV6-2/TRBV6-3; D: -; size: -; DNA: TGTGCCAGCGCAGGACAGACCTACGAGCAGTACTTC; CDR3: CASAGQTYEQYF
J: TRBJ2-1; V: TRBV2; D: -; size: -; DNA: TGTGCCAGCAGTGAATTTAAGGATAATGAGCAGTTCTTC; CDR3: CASSEFKDNEQFF
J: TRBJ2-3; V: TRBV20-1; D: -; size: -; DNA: TGCAGTGCTAGAGTAGCGGCCGGCACAGATACGCAGTATTTT; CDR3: CSARVAAGTDTQYF
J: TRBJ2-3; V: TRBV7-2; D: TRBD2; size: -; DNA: TGTGCCAGCAGCTTTTCCGAGGGGAGGGCGCAGTATTTT; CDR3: CASSFSEGRAQYF
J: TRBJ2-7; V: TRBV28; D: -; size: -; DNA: TGTGCCAGCAGTTTGCCGGGAGTGGGCGAGCAGTACTTC; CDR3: CASSLPGVGEQYF
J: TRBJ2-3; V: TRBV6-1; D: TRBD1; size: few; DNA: TGTGCCAGCAGTGCGGGGACAGGGTACATAACAGATACGCAGTATTTT; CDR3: CASSAGTGYITDTQYF
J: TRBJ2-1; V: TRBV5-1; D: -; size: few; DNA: TGCGCCAGCAGCTGGAGTGGGAACAATGAGCAGTTCTTC; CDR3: CASSWSGNNEQFF
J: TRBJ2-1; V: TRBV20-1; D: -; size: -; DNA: TGCAGTGCTAGGGGGGACTCTAACAATGAGCAGTTCTTC; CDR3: CSARGDSNNEQFF
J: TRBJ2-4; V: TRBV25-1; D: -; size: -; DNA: TGTGCCAGCAGTGAATACGGAGCAGGGGCAAGGGACATTCAGTACTTC; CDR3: CASSEYGAGARDIQYF
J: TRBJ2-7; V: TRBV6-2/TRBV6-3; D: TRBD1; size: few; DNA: TGTGCCAGCAAGCATTCGGGACAGGGACCCTACGAGCAGTACTTC; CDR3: CASKHSGQGPYEQYF
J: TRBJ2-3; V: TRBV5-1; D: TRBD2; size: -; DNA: TGCGCCAGCAGCAGGGCGGGGGGCTCTAGCACAGATACGCAGTATTTT; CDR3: CASSRAGGSSTDTQYF
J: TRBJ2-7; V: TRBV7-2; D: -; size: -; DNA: TGTGCCAGCAGCTTAGAGAGGCAGGGGTACGAGCAGTACTTC; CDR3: CASSLERQGYEQYF
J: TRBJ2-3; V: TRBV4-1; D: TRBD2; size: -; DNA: TGCGCCAGCAGCCAAGATTTAGCGGGGCGATTCACAGATACGCAGTATTTT; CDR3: CASSQDLAGRFTDTQYF
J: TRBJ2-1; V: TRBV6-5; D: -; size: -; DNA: TGTGCCAGCAGGCCCGGTTCGAGCCCCTACAATGAGCAGTTCTTC; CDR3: CASRPGSSPYNEQFF
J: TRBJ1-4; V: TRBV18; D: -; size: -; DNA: TGTGCCAGCTCACCACGGGGATCGAATGAAAAACTGTTTTTT; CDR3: CASSPRGSNEKLFF
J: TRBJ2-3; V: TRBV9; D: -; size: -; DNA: TGTGCCAGCAGCGTAGATTTAGCGAGCCCGAGGGTGACGCAGTATTTT; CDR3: CASSVDLASPRVTQYF
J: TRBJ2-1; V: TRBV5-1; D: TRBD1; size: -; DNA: TGCGCCAGCAGCGACGGGACAGCAAGCAACAATGAGCAGTTCTTC; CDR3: CASSDGTASNNEQFF
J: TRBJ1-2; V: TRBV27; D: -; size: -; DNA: TGTGCCAGCAGTTTATCAGGGGTGATTCCCTATGGCTACACCTTC; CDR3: CASSLSGVIPYGYTF
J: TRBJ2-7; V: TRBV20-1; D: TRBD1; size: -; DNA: TGCAGTGCCAAGGCCGGGACAGCACCCTACGAGCAGTACTTC; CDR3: CSAKAGTAPYEQYF
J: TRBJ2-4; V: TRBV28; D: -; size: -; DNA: TGTGCCAGCAGCCCCGGGACCGCCACGGACGTTCAGTACTTC; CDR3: CASSPGTATDVQYF
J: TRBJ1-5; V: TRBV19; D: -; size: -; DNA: TGTGCCAGTAGTTCAGCGAACAATCAGCCCCAGCATTTT; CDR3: CASSSANNQPQHF
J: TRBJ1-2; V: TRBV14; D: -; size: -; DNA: TGTGCCAGCAGCCTTATAGCCGGACTGACAACCTCCTATGGCTACACCTTC; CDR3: CASSLIAGLTTSYGYTF
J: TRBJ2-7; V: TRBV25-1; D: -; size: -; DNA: TGTGCCAGCAGAGGGATCAGTTCCTACGAGCAGTACTTC; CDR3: CASRGISSYEQYF
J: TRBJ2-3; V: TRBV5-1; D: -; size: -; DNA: TGCGCCAGCAGCTTGCTTGACAACCAACCTATCACAGATACGCAGTATTTT; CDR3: CASSLLDNQPITDTQYF
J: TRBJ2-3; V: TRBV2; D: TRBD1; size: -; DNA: TGTGCCAGCGCCGGGACAGGGACAGATACGCAGTATTTT; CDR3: CASAGTGTDTQYF
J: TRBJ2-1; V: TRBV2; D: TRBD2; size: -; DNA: TGTGCCAGCAGTTCCGGGACTAGCGAAATGGATGAGCAGTTCTTC; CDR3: CASSSGTSEMDEQFF
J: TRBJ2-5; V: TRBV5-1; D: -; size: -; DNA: TGCGCCAGCAGCTTGGTACCTGGGACCCTGATGCTAGAGACCCAGTACTTC; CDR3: CASSLVPGTLMLETQYF
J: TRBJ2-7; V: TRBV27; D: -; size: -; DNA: TGTGCCAGCAGTTTGTTCTTCGGGGAAAACTACGAGCAGTACTTC; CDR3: CASSLFFGENYEQYF
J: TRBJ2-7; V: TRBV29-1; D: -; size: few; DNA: TGCAGCGTTGAAGTGGTGTCCGAGCAGTACTTC; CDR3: CSVEVVSEQYF
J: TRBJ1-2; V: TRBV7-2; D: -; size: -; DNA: TGTGCCAGCAGCTTTCATGAAGCAGGGTATGGCTACACCTTC; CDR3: CASSFHEAGYGYTF